Listed here are 9 T cell receptor beta chains from one sample, sequenced in a study of T cell responses to AZD1222 COVID-19 vaccine. Data came from immunoSEQ multiplex PCR; TCRdb stores just in-frame clones and leaves some out. The sample carries approximately 140,000 clones, approximately 90% recorded once. The sequences come from peripheral blood, collected on day 0 of AZD1222 vaccination. The receptors shown here come from an adult in good health.

This clone was observed a single time. The rearrangement uses TRBV27 and TRBJ1-2; 7 bases match TRBD1. The V gene end was trimmed by 6 bases and the J gene end by 0 bases; junction bases not matched to a gene: 4. Germline CDR1 is MNHEY and CDR2 is SMNVEV (reference sequence). This CDR3 is 14 amino acids long. The CDR3 nucleotides are TGTGCCAGCAGCCGGACAGGACCTAACTATGGCTACACCTTC. This encodes CASSRTGPNYGYTF.

In this sample, this clone turned up a few times. This chain joins TRBV6-5 and TRBJ2-2; the D gene is possibly TRBD2 (6 bases). Germline-derived CDR1 and CDR2 are MNHEY and SVGAGI. The CDR3 length is 16 residues. Trimming stripped 0 bases from V and 4 bases from J, with 12 bases between. CDR3 sequence: CASSYSLAEATGELFF. The CDR3 nucleotides are TGTGCCAGCAGTTACTCGTTAGCGGAGGCCACCGGGGAGCTGTTTTTT.

The chain employs TRBV5-1 and TRBJ2-3, with D unclear. Germline V gene data show CDR1 as SGHRS and CDR2 as YFSETQ. V lost 2 bases, J lost 0 bases, and 7 bases lay in between. CDR3 size: 14 residues. The CDR3 protein is CASSLRQSTDTQYF. The CDR3, as DNA: TGCGCCAGCAGCTTAAGACAAAGCACAGATACGCAGTATTTT.

The genes are TRBV18 and TRBJ2-1; the D call may be TRBD1 or TRBD2 (5 bases each). V dropped 2 bases and J dropped 1 base, with 6 bases sitting between them. Germline CDR1 and CDR2: KGHSH and LQKENI. The CDR3 length is 14 residues. CDR3 amino acids: CASSPGGSYNEQFF. CDR3 nucleotide sequence: TGTGCCAGCTCACCAGGGGGATCCTACAATGAGCAGTTCTTC.

This clone was recorded a few times. The chain employs TRBV5-5 and TRBJ2-2; no clear D. Trimming stripped 1 base from V and 5 bases from J, with 6 bases between. The germline gives CDR1 SGHKS, CDR2 YYEKEE (reference sequence). This CDR3 contains 13 residues. CDR3 sequence reads: CASSLSSTGELFF. In DNA, the CDR3 is TGTGCCAGCAGCTTGAGTTCTACCGGGGAGCTGTTTTTT.

This chain connects TRBV11-3 to TRBJ1-1, with D tentatively TRBD1 (5 bases). Germline CDR1 SGHNT, CDR2 YENEEA. This CDR3 spans 13 amino acids. V lost 7 bases and J 5 bases, leaving 14 bases between the germline ends. The CDR3 here is CASNDRRGTEAFF. The DNA of the CDR3 is TGTGCCAGCAACGACAGACGGGGTACTGAAGCTTTCTTT.

This rearrangement joins TRBV10-3 to TRBJ2-1; 11 nucleotides agree with TRBD2. After removal of 6 bases from V and 5 bases from J, the junction contained 3 bases not matched to a gene. Germline values: CDR1 ENHRY, CDR2 SYGVKD. The CDR3 is 14 amino acids. The CDR3, as DNA: TGTGCCATCAGGGTGACTAGCGGGAACAATGAGCAGTTCTTC. Protein: CAIRVTSGNNEQFF.

The chain has TRBV6-5 and TRBJ2-7; TRBD2 is a possible D gene (5 bases). Trimming took off 6 bases at V and 5 bases at J, with 14 bases between the two ends. The length of the CDR3 is 13 residues. CDR1 MNHEY and CDR2 SVGAGI come from the germline V gene. The CDR3 DNA reads as TGTGCCAGCAGAAGAGGGAACAAGGACGAGCAGTACTTC. Amino acid sequence: CASRRGNKDEQYF.

The CDR3 region is CASSPKGGPDTDTQYF. The CDR3 DNA reads as TGTGCCAGCAGCCCCAAGGGGGGCCCGGACACAGATACGCAGTATTTT. The V call is TRBV4-2, the J call TRBJ2-3; either TRBD1 or TRBD2 may fit D (6 bases each). Looked up from germline, CDR1 is LGHNA and CDR2 is YNFKEQ. CDR3 size: 16 residues. V lost 4 bases to trimming and J lost 2 bases, with 16 bases between them.